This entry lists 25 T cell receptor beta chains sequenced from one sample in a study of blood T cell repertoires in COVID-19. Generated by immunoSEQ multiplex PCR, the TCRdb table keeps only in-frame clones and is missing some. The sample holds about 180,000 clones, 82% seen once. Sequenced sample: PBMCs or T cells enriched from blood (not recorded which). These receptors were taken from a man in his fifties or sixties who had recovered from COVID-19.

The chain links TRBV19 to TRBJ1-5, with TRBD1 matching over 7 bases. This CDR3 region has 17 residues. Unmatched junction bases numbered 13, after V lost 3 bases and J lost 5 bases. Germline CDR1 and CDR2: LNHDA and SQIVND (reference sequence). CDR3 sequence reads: CASSMTATGMYYQPQHF. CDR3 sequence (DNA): TGTGCCAGTAGTATGACTGCGACAGGGATGTACTATCAGCCCCAGCATTTT.

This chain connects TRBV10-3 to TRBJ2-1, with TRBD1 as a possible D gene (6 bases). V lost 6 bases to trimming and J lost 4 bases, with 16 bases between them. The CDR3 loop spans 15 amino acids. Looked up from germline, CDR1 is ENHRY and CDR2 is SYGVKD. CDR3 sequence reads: CAIRASGTSYNEQFF. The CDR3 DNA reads TGTGCCATCAGAGCCTCAGGGACATCTTACAATGAGCAGTTCTTC.

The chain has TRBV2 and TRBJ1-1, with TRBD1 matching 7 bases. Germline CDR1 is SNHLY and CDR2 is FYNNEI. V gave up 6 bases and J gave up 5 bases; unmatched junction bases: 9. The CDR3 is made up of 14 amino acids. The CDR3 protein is CASSIGGPMTEAFF. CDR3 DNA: TGTGCCAGCAGCATAGGGGGCCCAATGACTGAAGCTTTCTTT.

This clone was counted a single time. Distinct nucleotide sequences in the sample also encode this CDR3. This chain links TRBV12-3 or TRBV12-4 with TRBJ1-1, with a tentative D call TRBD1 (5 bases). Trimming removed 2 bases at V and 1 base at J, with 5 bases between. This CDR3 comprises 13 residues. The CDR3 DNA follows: TGTGCCAGCAGTTTAACAGGGAACACTGAAGCTTTCTTT. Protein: CASSLTGNTEAFF.

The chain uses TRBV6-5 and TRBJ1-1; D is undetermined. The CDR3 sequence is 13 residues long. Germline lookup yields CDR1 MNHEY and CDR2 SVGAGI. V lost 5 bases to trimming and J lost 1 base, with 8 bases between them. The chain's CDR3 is CASSNNRNTEAFF. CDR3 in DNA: TGTGCCAGCAGTAATAACAGGAACACTGAAGCTTTCTTT.

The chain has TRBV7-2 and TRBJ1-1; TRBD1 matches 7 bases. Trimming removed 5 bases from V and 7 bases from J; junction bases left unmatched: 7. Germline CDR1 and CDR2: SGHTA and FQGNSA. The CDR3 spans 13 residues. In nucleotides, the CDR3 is TGTGCCAGCAGCCCAGGGGGACGAATTGAAGCTTTCTTT. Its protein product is CASSPGGRIEAFF.

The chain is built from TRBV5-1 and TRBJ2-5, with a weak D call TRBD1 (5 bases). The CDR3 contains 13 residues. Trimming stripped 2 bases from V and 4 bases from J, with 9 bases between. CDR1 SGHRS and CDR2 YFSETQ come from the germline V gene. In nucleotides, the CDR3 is TGCGCCAGCAGCTTCGCCCAGGGAGAGACCCAGTACTTC. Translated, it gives CASSFAQGETQYF.

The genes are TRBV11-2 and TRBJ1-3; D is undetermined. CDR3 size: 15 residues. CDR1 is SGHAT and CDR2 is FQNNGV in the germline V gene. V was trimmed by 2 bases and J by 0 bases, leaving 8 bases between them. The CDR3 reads CASSLFRVSGNTIYF. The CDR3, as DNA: TGTGCCAGCAGCTTATTCCGGGTCTCTGGAAACACCATATATTTT.

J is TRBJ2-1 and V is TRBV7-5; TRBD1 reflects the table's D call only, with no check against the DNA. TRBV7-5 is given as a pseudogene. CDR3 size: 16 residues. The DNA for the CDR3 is TGTGCCAGAAGCTTGCCGGGACAGGGGGGAAGGAATGAGCAGTTCTTC. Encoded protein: CARSLPGQGGRNEQFF.

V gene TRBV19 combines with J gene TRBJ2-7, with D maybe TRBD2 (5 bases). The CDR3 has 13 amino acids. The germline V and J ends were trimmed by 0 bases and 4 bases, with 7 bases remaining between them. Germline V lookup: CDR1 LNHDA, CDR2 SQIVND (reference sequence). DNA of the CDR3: TGTGCCAGTAGTATAGATCGGGGTTACGAGCAGTACTTC. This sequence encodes CASSIDRGYEQYF.

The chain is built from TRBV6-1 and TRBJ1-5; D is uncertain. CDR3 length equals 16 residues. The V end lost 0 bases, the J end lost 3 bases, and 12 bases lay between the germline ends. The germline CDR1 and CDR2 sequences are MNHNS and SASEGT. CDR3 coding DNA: TGTGCCAGCAGTGAAGCGTTTCGTTCCCTCAATCAGCCCCAGCATTTT. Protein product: CASSEAFRSLNQPQHF.

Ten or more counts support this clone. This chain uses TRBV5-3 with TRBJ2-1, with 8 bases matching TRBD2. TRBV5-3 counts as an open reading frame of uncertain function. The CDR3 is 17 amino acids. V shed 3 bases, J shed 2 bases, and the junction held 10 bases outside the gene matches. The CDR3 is CARSYKPGLGPYNEQFF. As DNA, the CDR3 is TGTGCCAGAAGCTACAAACCGGGACTAGGCCCCTACAATGAGCAGTTCTTC.

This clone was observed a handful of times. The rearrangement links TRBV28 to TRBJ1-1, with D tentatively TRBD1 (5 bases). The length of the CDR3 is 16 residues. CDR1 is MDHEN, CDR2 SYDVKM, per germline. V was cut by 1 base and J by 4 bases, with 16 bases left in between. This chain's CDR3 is CASSLFGDFRTTEAFF. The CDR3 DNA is TGTGCCAGCAGTTTATTCGGGGACTTCCGAACCACTGAAGCTTTCTTT.

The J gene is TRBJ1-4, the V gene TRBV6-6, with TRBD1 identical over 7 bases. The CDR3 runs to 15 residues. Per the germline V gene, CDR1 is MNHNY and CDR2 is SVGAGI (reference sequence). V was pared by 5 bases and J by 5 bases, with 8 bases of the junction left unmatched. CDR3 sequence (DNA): TGTGCCAGCAGTAGAGGGACAGCCGAGAATGAAAAACTGTTTTTT. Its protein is CASSRGTAENEKLFF.

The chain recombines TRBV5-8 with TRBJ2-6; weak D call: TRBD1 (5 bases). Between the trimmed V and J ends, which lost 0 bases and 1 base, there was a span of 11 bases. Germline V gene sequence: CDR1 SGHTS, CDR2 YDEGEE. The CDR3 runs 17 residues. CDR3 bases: TGTGCCAGCAGCTTGGACAGGCTCGGTTCTGGGGCCAACGTCCTGACTTTC. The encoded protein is CASSLDRLGSGANVLTF.

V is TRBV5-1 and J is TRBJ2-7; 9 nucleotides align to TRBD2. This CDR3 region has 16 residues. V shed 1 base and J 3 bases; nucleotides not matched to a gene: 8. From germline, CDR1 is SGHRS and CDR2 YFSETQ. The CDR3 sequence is CASSLTGGTSLYEQYF. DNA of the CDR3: TGCGCCAGCAGCTTGACAGGCGGGACTAGCCTCTACGAGCAGTACTTC.

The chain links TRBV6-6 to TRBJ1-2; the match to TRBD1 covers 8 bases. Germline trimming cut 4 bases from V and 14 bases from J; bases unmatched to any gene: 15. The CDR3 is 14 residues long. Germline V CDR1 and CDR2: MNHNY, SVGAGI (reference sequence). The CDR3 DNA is TGTGCCAGCAGTTTCCAGCCCAGGGCAGGGGGCGGGACCTTC. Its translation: CASSFQPRAGGGTF.

CDR3 DNA: TGTGCCAGCCAGGACAGCTTATCCTACGAGCAGTACTTC. This translates into CASQDSLSYEQYF. The chain carries TRBV18 and TRBJ2-7, with D possibly TRBD1 on 6 matching bases. Trimming pared 8 bases from V and 1 base from J, leaving 12 bases between. The CDR3 length is 13 residues. Per germline, CDR1 KGHSH and CDR2 LQKENI. Based on the CDR3 plus reference TRBV18 and TRBJ2-7, the full variable domain is NAGVMQNPRHLVRRRGQEARLRCSPMKGHSHVYWYRQLPEEGLKFMVYLQKENIIDESGMPKERFSAEFPKEGPSILRIQQVVRGDSAAYFCASQDSLSYEQYFGPGTRLTVT.

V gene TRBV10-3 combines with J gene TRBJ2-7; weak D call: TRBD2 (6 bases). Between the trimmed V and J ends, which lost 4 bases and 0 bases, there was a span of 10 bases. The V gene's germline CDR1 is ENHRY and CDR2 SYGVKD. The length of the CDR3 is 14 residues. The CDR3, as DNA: TGTGCCATCAGTGGTACGGGAGACTCCTACGAGCAGTACTTC. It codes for CAISGTGDSYEQYF.

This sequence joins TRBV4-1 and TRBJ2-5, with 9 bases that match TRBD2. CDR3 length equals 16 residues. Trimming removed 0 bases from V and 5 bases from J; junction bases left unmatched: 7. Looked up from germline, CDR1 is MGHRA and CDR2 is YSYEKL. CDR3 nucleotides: TGCGCCAGCAGCCAAGATGGCCGGACTAGCGTGGAGACCCAGTACTTC. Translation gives CASSQDGRTSVETQYF.

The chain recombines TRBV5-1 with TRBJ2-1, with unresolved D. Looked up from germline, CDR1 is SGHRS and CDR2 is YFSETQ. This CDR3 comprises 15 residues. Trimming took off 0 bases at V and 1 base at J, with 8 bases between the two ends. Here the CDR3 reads CASSLESPSYNEQFF. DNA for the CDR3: TGCGCCAGCAGCTTGGAAAGCCCATCCTACAATGAGCAGTTCTTC. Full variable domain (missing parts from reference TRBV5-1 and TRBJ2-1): KAGVTQTPRYLIKTRGQQVTLSCSPISGHRSVSWYQQTPGQGLQFLFEYFSETQRNKGNFPGRFSGRQFSNSRSEMNVSTLELGDSALYLCASSLESPSYNEQFFGPGTRLTVL.

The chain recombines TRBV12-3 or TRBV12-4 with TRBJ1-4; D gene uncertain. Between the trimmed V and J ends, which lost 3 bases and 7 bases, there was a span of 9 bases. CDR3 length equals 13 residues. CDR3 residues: CASSFSVAEKLFF. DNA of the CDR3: TGTGCCAGCAGTTTCTCAGTTGCTGAAAAACTGTTTTTT.

The DNA for the CDR3 is TGTGCCACCGGAGGGGACGGGGTCGGGGAGCTGTTTTTT. It yields the protein CATGGDGVGELFF. The V call is TRBV19, the J call TRBJ2-2; D is possibly TRBD2 (6 bases). Germline loops: CDR1 LNHDA, CDR2 SQIVND (reference sequence). Trimming took off 10 bases at V and 7 bases at J, with 16 bases between the two ends. The CDR3 spans 13 residues.

CDR3 sequence: CASSHPTEPNEKLFF. The CDR3 region has the DNA TGCGCCAGCAGCCACCCGACAGAACCTAATGAAAAACTGTTTTTT. This chain uses TRBV5-1 with TRBJ1-4; tentative D call: TRBD1 (5 bases). The V and J ends lost 4 bases and 3 bases respectively, with 13 bases between them. Germline V gives CDR1 SGHRS, CDR2 YFSETQ. CDR3 length: 15 amino acids.

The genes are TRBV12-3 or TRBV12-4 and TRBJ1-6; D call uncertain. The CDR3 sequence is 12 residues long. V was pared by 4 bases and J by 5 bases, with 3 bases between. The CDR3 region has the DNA TGTGCCAGCAGTTCCGATAATTCACCCCTCCACTTT. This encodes CASSSDNSPLHF.